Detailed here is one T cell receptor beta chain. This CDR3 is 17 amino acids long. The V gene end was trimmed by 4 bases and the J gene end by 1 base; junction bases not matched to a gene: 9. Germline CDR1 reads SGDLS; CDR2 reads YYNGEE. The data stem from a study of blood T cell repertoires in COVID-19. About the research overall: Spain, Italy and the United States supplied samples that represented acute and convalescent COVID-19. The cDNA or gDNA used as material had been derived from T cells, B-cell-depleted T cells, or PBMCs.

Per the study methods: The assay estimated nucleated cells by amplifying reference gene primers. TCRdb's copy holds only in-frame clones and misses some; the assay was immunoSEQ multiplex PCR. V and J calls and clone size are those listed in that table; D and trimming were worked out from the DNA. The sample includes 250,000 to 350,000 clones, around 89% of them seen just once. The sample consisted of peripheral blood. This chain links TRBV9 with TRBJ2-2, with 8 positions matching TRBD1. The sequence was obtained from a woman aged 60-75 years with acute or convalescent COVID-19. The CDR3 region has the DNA TGTGCCAGCAGCTTTCAAGGCGGGACAGGGAACACCGGGGAGCTGTTTTTT. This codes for CASSFQGGTGNTGELFF.